The sequence of this T cell receptor beta chain was determined in a study of CD8 T cells in Susac syndrome. Random hexamers were used to reverse transcribe an amount of roughly 0.45 to 1 ug RNA. TCRdb reprocessed the immunoSEQ multiplex PCR reads via MiXCR and lists one record per CDR3 protein. Seen here are about 140,000 distinct CDR3 sequences, just under 95% observed once, and the top ten hold about 0.15%. Sequencing input: CD4+ T cells from PBMCs. The receptor's source is a human donor with Susac syndrome.

As DNA, the CDR3 is TGCAGTGCTCCGGGTTGGGGGGAAACTCACACTGAAGCTTTCTTT. The encoded protein is CSAPGWGETHTEAFF. The V and J genes are TRBV20-1 and TRBJ1-1, with D maybe TRBD1 (5 bases). Germline assignment: CDR1 DFQATT and CDR2 SNEGSKA (reference sequence). The CDR3 spans 15 residues. V lost 5 bases, J lost 3 bases, and 19 bases lay in between.